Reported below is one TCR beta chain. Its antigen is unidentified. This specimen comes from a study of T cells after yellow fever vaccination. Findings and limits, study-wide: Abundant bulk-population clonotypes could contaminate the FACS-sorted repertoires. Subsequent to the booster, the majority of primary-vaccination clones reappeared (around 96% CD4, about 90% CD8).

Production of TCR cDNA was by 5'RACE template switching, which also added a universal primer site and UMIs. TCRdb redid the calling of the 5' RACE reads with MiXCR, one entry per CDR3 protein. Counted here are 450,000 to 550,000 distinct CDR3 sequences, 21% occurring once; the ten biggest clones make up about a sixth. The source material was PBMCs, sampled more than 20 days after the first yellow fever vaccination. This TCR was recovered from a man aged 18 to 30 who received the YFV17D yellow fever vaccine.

The CDR3 sequence is CASSDTSRTSEAFF. Written as DNA, the CDR3 is TGTGCCAGCAGTGATACCTCCAGGACTAGTGAAGCTTTCTTT. This chain connects TRBV25-1 to TRBJ1-1; the D is unclear. CDR1 is MGHDK and CDR2 is SYGVNS in the germline V gene. The CDR3 runs 14 residues. V was trimmed by 3 bases and J by 7 bases, leaving 15 bases between them.